This T cell receptor (beta chain) was documented in a study of CD8+ T cells in alopecia areata. Reverse transcribed after extraction, RNA yielded cDNA as the sequencing template. Sequenced by immunoSEQ multiplex PCR; TCRdb stores in-frame clones only, minus some. The sample includes roughly 60,000 clones, 40% to 50% seen only once; the top ten take 45% to 60%. This clone appeared a few times. Trimming took 3 bases from V and 3 from J, leaving 24 bases between them. Germline CDR1 and CDR2: SGHDN and FVKESK. The CDR3 covers 19 residues. Sequencing was performed on NKG2D-low CD8+ T cells sorted from blood. This clonotype was sampled from a human donor with alopecia areata. The V gene is TRBV14, the J gene TRBJ2-4; maybe TRBD1 (6 bases). Here the CDR3 reads CASSQSLNRTDRGKNIQYF. The CDR3, as DNA: TGTGCCAGCAGCCAGTCACTGAATCGGACAGACCGGGGCAAAAACATTCAGTACTTC.